These T cell receptor beta chains were read from a single sample in a study of CD8 T cells in ankylosing spondylitis. From the 5' RACE reads, TCRdb called clonotypes with MiXCR, one entry per CDR3 protein. The sample yields some 220,000 distinct CDR3 sequences, around 8% seen once. The specimen sequenced was blood, either unsorted or a sorted T cell fraction (not recorded which). Receptor source: a female donor with ankylosing spondylitis or in good health (not recorded which). The CDR3 runs from the conserved cysteine through the conserved F or W. A D gene is named only where the DNA matches it firmly. Expanded clones are given a class, and other clones once, few, many or no size at all.

TGTGCCAGCAGCTTAGGAGCGGCGGGGCAGGACCAAGAGACCCAGTACTTC	CASSLGAAGQDQETQYF	.	TRBV7-9	TRBJ2-5	few
TGTGCCAGCAGCCTAGGTCCCCCCCCTCCTAGGACTGAAGCTTTCTTT	CASSLGPPPPRTEAFF	.	TRBV12-3/TRBV12-4	TRBJ1-1	many
TGTGCCAGCTGGCTGCCCCCGGGACAGGGGGCCCCTAACACCGGGGAGCTGTTTTTT	CASWLPPGQGAPNTGELFF	TRBD1	TRBV2	TRBJ2-2	few
TGTGCCAGCAGCCCGGGACTAGCGGAAGTCACAGATACGCAGTATTTT	CASSPGLAEVTDTQYF	TRBD2	TRBV4-2	TRBJ2-3	.
TGTGCCAGCAGCCCGGGCTCGGGGGAAGTTGATGAAGCTTTCTTT	CASSPGSGEVDEAFF	.	TRBV7-9	TRBJ1-1	many
TGTGCCAGTAGTACCGGGGACAGTCCGTATGGCTACACCTTC	CASSTGDSPYGYTF	TRBD1	TRBV19	TRBJ1-2	few
TGTGCCAGCAGTACACTCGGGGGGGCCTCCTACGAGCAGTACTTC	CASSTLGGASYEQYF	TRBD2	TRBV6-5	TRBJ2-7	.
TGCAGTGCTCAGACCTCCACGGGATTTAGCGCTGAAGCTTTCTTT	CSAQTSTGFSAEAFF	.	TRBV20-1	TRBJ1-1	many
TGTGCCAGCAGGCTCATGCCCGGAAACATTCAGTACTTC	CASRLMPGNIQYF	.	TRBV6-2/TRBV6-3	TRBJ2-4	many
TGCAGTGTTTGGACAGTCTACGAGCAGTACTTC	CSVWTVYEQYF	.	TRBV20-1	TRBJ2-7	many
TGTGCCAGCAGCTTACGGGGGGCCACAGATACGCAGTATTTT	CASSLRGATDTQYF	.	TRBV5-5	TRBJ2-3	many
TGCGCCAGCAGCCAAGATGTTGGGACTAGCGGGGCAGCCTACAATGAGCAGTTCTTC	CASSQDVGTSGAAYNEQFF	TRBD2	TRBV4-3	TRBJ2-1	many
TGCGCCAGCAGACCCGGGACAAATAACTACGAGCAGTACTTC	CASRPGTNNYEQYF	.	TRBV5-1	TRBJ2-7	many
TGCAGTGCTAGAGTGGGGACTAGCGGCACAGATACGCAGTATTTT	CSARVGTSGTDTQYF	TRBD2	TRBV20-1	TRBJ2-3	many
TGTGCCAGCAGCCATGAGGACTTGTACCAAGAGACCCAGTACTTC	CASSHEDLYQETQYF	.	TRBV7-2	TRBJ2-5	few
TGTGCCAGCAACGGAGCCGGGACAGGGAATGAAAAACTGTTTTTT	CASNGAGTGNEKLFF	TRBD1	TRBV6-2/TRBV6-3	TRBJ1-4	many
TGTGCCACGGCTCGGGGAGATGAAGCTTTCTTT	CATARGDEAFF	.	TRBV10-3	TRBJ1-1	many
TGTGCCAGCAGCTTATCTATTACGCAGTATTTT	CASSLSITQYF	.	TRBV7-9	TRBJ2-3	many
TGTGCCAGCAGTTCGTCATGGGCGGCTACAGTTGGCCACACCTTC	CASSSSWAATVGHTF	.	TRBV26	TRBJ1-2	.